The next 29 T cell receptor beta chains were all read from a single sample in a study of identical twins. A single record per CDR3 protein comes from TCRdb applying MiXCR to the 5' RACE reads. Of about 690,000 distinct CDR3 sequences in the sample, 5.5% to 6.5% were seen once. Material for sequencing was naive T cells sorted from blood. These receptors came from a young man in good health.

The sample holds many counts of this clonotype. This chain uses TRBV10-3 with TRBJ2-1; possibly TRBD1 for D (5 bases). The CDR3 covers 15 residues. CDR1 ENHRY and CDR2 SYGVKD come from the germline V gene. Trimming stripped 3 bases from V and 5 bases from J, with 14 bases between. CDR3: CAISDRPGLNNEQFF. CDR3 DNA sequence: TGTGCCATCAGTGATCGACCAGGGTTAAACAATGAGCAGTTCTTC.

This clonotype was recorded a few times. The CDR3 spells CASTDRGAHYEQYF. Written as DNA, the CDR3 is TGTGCCAGCACTGATCGGGGCGCCCACTACGAGCAGTACTTC. The chain combines TRBV2 with TRBJ2-7; tentatively, D is TRBD1 or TRBD2 (5 bases each). This CDR3 spans 14 amino acids. With 7 bases removed from V and 3 bases from J, the gap between germline ends came to 16 bases. Per the germline V gene, CDR1 is SNHLY and CDR2 is FYNNEI.

This clonotype appeared many times. In DNA form, the CDR3 reads TGCGCCAGCAGCTGGGACAGGGACTATGGCTACACCTTC. Translating gives CASSWDRDYGYTF. The chain recombines TRBV5-1 with TRBJ1-2; 9 bases map to TRBD1. Losses at the gene ends were 3 bases for V and 3 bases for J; bases not matched to a gene: 0. The V gene's germline CDR1 is SGHRS and CDR2 YFSETQ. This CDR3 has 13 residues. The full variable domain, rest sourced from reference TRBV5-1 and TRBJ1-2, is KAGVTQTPRYLIKTRGQQVTLSCSPISGHRSVSWYQQTPGQGLQFLFEYFSETQRNKGNFPGRFSGRQFSNSRSEMNVSTLELGDSALYLCASSWDRDYGYTFGSGTRLTVV.

The CDR3 coding sequence is TGCAGCGCAGGCAACCAAGGGGGCAATCAGCCCCAGCATTTT. This gives the protein CSAGNQGGNQPQHF. This chain joins TRBV29-1 and TRBJ1-5, with a tentative D call TRBD1 (5 bases). The CDR3 totals 14 residues. CDR1 is SQVTM and CDR2 is ANQGSEA in the germline V gene. The V gene lost 7 bases and the J gene lost 2 bases, with 15 bases spanning the gap. Complete variable domain (other parts from reference TRBV29-1 and TRBJ1-5): SAVISQKPSRDICQRGTSLTIQCQVDSQVTMMFWYRQQPGQSLTLIATANQGSEATYESGFVIDKFPISRPNLTFSTLTVSNMSPEDSSIYLCSAGNQGGNQPQHFGDGTRLSIL.

This clonotype was observed at least ten times. This chain uses TRBV9 with TRBJ2-1, with D unclear. Trimming stripped 0 bases from V and 6 bases from J, with 13 bases between. The germline V gene encodes CDR1 SGDLS and CDR2 YYNGEE. This CDR3 comprises 15 residues. CDR3 sequence reads: CASSVDGALSNEQFF. In nucleotides, the CDR3 is TGTGCCAGCAGCGTAGATGGCGCGTTGAGCAATGAGCAGTTCTTC.

This clonotype was seen many times. This sequence joins TRBV20-1 and TRBJ1-5; D might be TRBD1 (5 bases). This CDR3 contains 15 residues. Germline-derived CDR1 and CDR2 are DFQATT and SNEGSKA (reference sequence). Between the trimmed V and J ends, which lost 1 base and 0 bases, there was a span of 10 bases. The CDR3 is CSARVTGLSNQPQHF. For the CDR3, the DNA is TGCAGTGCTAGAGTTACGGGGCTTAGCAATCAGCCCCAGCATTTT.

The rearrangement links TRBV12-3 or TRBV12-4 to TRBJ2-1; the D is unclear. The CDR3 is 13 amino acids. V dropped 7 bases and J dropped 7 bases, with 14 bases sitting between them. The CDR3 DNA reads TGTGCCAGCACCCCCCGTGGTCGAAATGAGCAGTTCTTC. The encoded protein is CASTPRGRNEQFF.

In its sample, this clonotype was seen a few times. The V and J genes are TRBV20-1 and TRBJ2-1; D is tentatively TRBD1 or TRBD2 (6 bases each). CDR1 is DFQATT, CDR2 SNEGSKA, per germline (reference sequence). Trimming took off 3 bases at V and 2 bases at J, with 14 bases between the two ends. The CDR3 runs 15 residues. The CDR3 region has the DNA TGCAGTGCTAGTAGACGCCGGGGGCCCTACAATGAGCAGTTCTTC. This gives the protein CSASRRRGPYNEQFF.

The rearrangement uses TRBV5-6 and TRBJ1-1, with D perhaps matching TRBD1 (5 bases). V was cut by 0 bases and J by 7 bases, with 13 bases left in between. Germline assignment: CDR1 SGHDT and CDR2 YYEEEE. The CDR3 spans 14 residues. As DNA, the CDR3 is TGTGCCAGCAGCTTGGATCAGGGCAAACTTGAAGCTTTCTTT. It is translated as CASSLDQGKLEAFF.

This rearrangement joins TRBV20-1 to TRBJ1-5; TRBD1 aligns across 11 bases. CDR1 DFQATT and CDR2 SNEGSKA come from the germline V gene (reference sequence). The CDR3 is made up of 16 amino acids. V lost 5 bases to trimming and J lost 6 bases; unmatched junction nucleotides: 12. This chain's CDR3 is CSASLIRDRGAQPQHF. As DNA, the CDR3 is TGCAGTGCTTCTCTAATCCGGGACAGGGGGGCTCAGCCCCAGCATTTT.

Remarks on this clonotype: This may be a read error, as it is one base from a much larger clone. This CDR3 is missing its conserved last phenylalanine or tryptophan, likely due to a read error. The rearrangement uses TRBV29-1 and TRBJ1-1; TRBD1 matches at 8 bases. The trim removed 6 bases at V and 1 base at J, leaving 10 bases unmatched. Germline V gives CDR1 SQVTM, CDR2 ANQGSEA. This CDR3 is built from 15 residues. CDR3 coding DNA: TGCAGCGTAGGAGGACAGGGTATGTGGAACACTGAAGCTTTCTCT. Its protein is CSVGGQGMWNTEAFS.

The V gene is TRBV3-1, the J gene TRBJ2-2; 7 nucleotides align to TRBD1. This CDR3 is 16 amino acids long. Germline CDR1 LGHDT, CDR2 YNNKEL (reference sequence). V shed 4 bases and J 4 bases; nucleotides not matched to a gene: 9. The CDR3 is CASSPLTGRVTGELFF. The DNA of the CDR3 is TGTGCCAGCAGCCCCCTGACAGGGAGAGTCACCGGGGAGCTGTTTTTT.

This clonotype was observed a handful of times. The J gene is TRBJ1-2, the V gene TRBV27, with D tentatively TRBD1 (6 bases). Trimming removed 2 bases from V and 6 bases from J, with 10 bases in between. The germline V gene has CDR1 MNHEY and CDR2 SMNVEV (reference sequence). There are 13 residues in the CDR3. The DNA for the CDR3 is TGTGCCAGCAGTTTAGGACAGAATAATGGCTACACCTTC. This codes for CASSLGQNNGYTF.

The chain joins TRBV5-6 to TRBJ2-5, with 7 positions matching TRBD2. In germline, CDR1 is SGHDT, CDR2 YYEEEE. With 4 bases clipped from V and 2 bases from J, the junction kept 11 bases outside the gene matches. The CDR3 is made up of 16 amino acids. CDR3 loop: CASSRGGGGVQETQYF. The CDR3 DNA sequence: TGTGCCAGCAGCCGCGGTGGTGGGGGGGTACAAGAGACCCAGTACTTC.

This clonotype was detected many times. This chain connects TRBV29-1 to TRBJ2-1; 9 bases match TRBD2. Germline assignment: CDR1 SQVTM and CDR2 ANQGSEA. V shed 4 bases and J 5 bases; nucleotides not matched to a gene: 6. The CDR3 sequence is 14 residues long. Written as DNA, the CDR3 is TGCAGCGTTGTCGGTAGACTAGCGGACAATGAGCAGTTCTTC. This sequence encodes CSVVGRLADNEQFF.

The V gene is TRBV19, the J gene TRBJ2-3, with TRBD2 matching 13 bases. This CDR3 contains 14 residues. Germline V gene sequence: CDR1 LNHDA, CDR2 SQIVND (reference sequence). Trimming cost V 9 bases and J 4 bases; bases outside gene matches: 4. The CDR3 loop is CASGTSGISDTQYF. As DNA, the CDR3 is TGTGCCAGCGGGACTAGCGGGATCTCAGATACGCAGTATTTT.

The rearrangement joins TRBV11-1 to TRBJ2-4, with D possibly being TRBD1 (5 bases). V lost 3 bases, J lost 2 bases, and 23 bases lay in between. Looked up from germline, CDR1 is SGHAT and CDR2 is FQDESV (reference sequence). This CDR3 has 19 residues. The DNA of the CDR3 is TGTGCCAGCAGCTTCTCCCCTCCGACAGCCTGGGTTACCAAAAACATTCAGTACTTC. Protein sequence: CASSFSPPTAWVTKNIQYF.

This chain uses TRBV10-3 with TRBJ2-5, with D possibly TRBD2 on 6 matching bases. The CDR3 loop spans 14 amino acids. Deletions cut 4 bases from V and 5 bases from J, with 14 bases between. Per germline, CDR1 ENHRY and CDR2 SYGVKD. CDR3 sequence (DNA): TGTGCCATCAGTGGCGGAGGGGTAGTGGAGACCCAGTACTTC. Its translation is CAISGGGVVETQYF.

This clonotype was seen many times. The chain combines TRBV20-1 with TRBJ2-1; 7 bases match TRBD2. V lost 6 bases and J lost 3; bases outside the gene matches: 11. Germline lookup yields CDR1 DFQATT and CDR2 SNEGSKA (reference sequence). This CDR3 comprises 15 residues. The chain's CDR3 is CSAGGLADFYNEQFF. DNA for the CDR3: TGCAGTGCCGGGGGTCTAGCGGATTTCTACAATGAGCAGTTCTTC.

This clonotype has at least ten counts. J is TRBJ2-3 and V is TRBV7-8; 8 bases line up with TRBD1. The trim removed 3 bases at V and 6 bases at J, leaving 8 bases unmatched. The germline V gene encodes CDR1 SGHVS and CDR2 FQNEAQ. CDR3 length equals 15 residues. Written as DNA, the CDR3 is TGTGCCAGCAGCTTGCGGCAGGGGGCATCGGATACGCAGTATTTT. Protein sequence: CASSLRQGASDTQYF.

This clonotype was counted ten times or more. The chain combines TRBV20-1 with TRBJ2-1; the match to TRBD2 covers 11 bases. Germline loops: CDR1 DFQATT, CDR2 SNEGSKA (reference sequence). The CDR3 covers 14 residues. V trimming: 5 bases; J trimming: 5 bases; junction bases outside the gene matches: 5. The CDR3 DNA sequence: TGCAGTGCTCTTAGCGGGAGGGTCAACAATGAGCAGTTCTTC. It translates to CSALSGRVNNEQFF.

This clonotype was observed a few times. The chain recombines TRBV20-1 with TRBJ1-2; 9 bases agree with TRBD1. V shed 3 bases and J 8 bases; nucleotides not matched to a gene: 10. The CDR3 contains 14 residues. Germline assignment: CDR1 DFQATT and CDR2 SNEGSKA (reference sequence). DNA for the CDR3: TGCAGTGCTAGGGGGGGACAGGGTGGGTCGGGCTACACCTTC. Translating gives CSARGGQGGSGYTF.

This clonotype was recorded many times. This chain connects TRBV4-2 to TRBJ2-1, with 8 bases lining up with TRBD2. The germline CDR1 and CDR2 sequences are LGHNA and YNFKEQ. The trim removed 0 bases at V and 9 bases at J, leaving 10 bases unmatched. The CDR3 has 16 amino acids. The CDR3: CASSQESQRELSEQFF. The CDR3 region has the DNA TGTGCCAGCAGCCAAGAGAGTCAGCGGGAGTTAAGTGAGCAGTTCTTC.

On this clonotype itself: This may stem from a read error, because a much larger clone lies one nucleotide away. The chain employs TRBV5-1 and TRBJ2-1, with D perhaps TRBD1 (5 bases). The CDR3 length is 13 residues. From germline, CDR1 is SGHRS and CDR2 YFSETQ. CDR3 bases: TGCGCCGGCAGCTTGGGGCTTCCCAATGAGCAGTTCTTC. Translating it yields CAGSLGLPNEQFF.

This clonotype was seen at least ten times. The chain combines TRBV7-9 with TRBJ2-7; 7 bases fit TRBD2. With 3 bases clipped from V and 0 bases from J, the junction kept 5 bases outside the gene matches. CDR3 length: 15 amino acids. Germline assignment: CDR1 SEHNR and CDR2 FQNEAQ (reference sequence). The CDR3 DNA reads TGTGCCAGCAGCTTGATGTCTAGCGGCTCCTACGAGCAGTACTTC. This codes for CASSLMSSGSYEQYF.

V gene TRBV27 combines with J gene TRBJ1-4; D remains unclear. The V and J ends lost 5 bases and 0 bases respectively, with 10 bases between them. Germline assignment: CDR1 MNHEY and CDR2 SMNVEV (reference sequence). The CDR3 length is 15 residues. CDR3 bases: TGTGCCAGCAGTCATAGAAGAGCAACTAATGAAAAACTGTTTTTT. Its protein product is CASSHRRATNEKLFF.

This clonotype showed up many times. The chain is built from TRBV11-2 and TRBJ2-7, with TRBD1 as a possible D gene (6 bases). Per the germline V gene, CDR1 is SGHAT and CDR2 is FQNNGV. Trimming pared 4 bases from V and 4 bases from J, leaving 17 bases between. The length of the CDR3 is 15 residues. CDR3 nucleotides: TGTGCCAGCAGCTCAGGGGTAAGGGGCGGGTACGAGCAGTACGTC. Translation gives CASSSGVRGGYEQYV.

At least ten counts were recorded for this clonotype. The chain is built from TRBV20-1 and TRBJ2-2; no reliable D call. With 2 bases removed from V and 0 bases from J, the gap between germline ends came to 4 bases. Germline CDR1 reads DFQATT; CDR2 reads SNEGSKA (reference sequence). CDR3 length equals 13 residues. CDR3: CSARSTNTGELFF. The CDR3 DNA sequence: TGCAGTGCTAGAAGCACGAACACCGGGGAGCTGTTTTTT.

This clonotype was seen repeatedly, ten times or more. The rearrangement joins TRBV12-3 or TRBV12-4 to TRBJ2-7; TRBD1 agrees at 10 bases. Unmatched junction bases numbered 1, after V lost 3 bases and J lost 2 bases. This CDR3 comprises 14 residues. The CDR3 sequence is CASSFGTGAYEQYF. CDR3 coding DNA: TGTGCCAGCAGTTTTGGGACAGGGGCCTACGAGCAGTACTTC.